This entry describes one TCR beta chain. This clone appeared once. The target of this receptor is not known. The input lacks base qualities; no much larger clone sits a single base away. Using the immunoSEQ two-step, bias-controlled multiplex PCR assay, TRB CDR3 regions were amplified from genomic DNA. An Illumina NextSeq 500 was used to sequence the CDR3 libraries. The study's processing was this. The immunoSEQ Analyzer platform was used for the initial alignment and bioinformatics, which included bias normalization against synthetic CDR3 analogs. Annotation of V, D and J genes followed the definitions in the IMGT database. Further TRBV analyses used VDJtools version 1.1.10 and the R package tcR version 2.2.1.11 with default settings. GLIPH analysis was done using default settings in version 1.0. Significant clonotype frequency changes were tested by 2-sided binomial test with Benjamini-Hochberg correction (alpha = 0.01) in CDR3 sequences with at least 5 reads. The clones in this table, taken by TCRdb from immuneACCESS, are in-frame only. Not every clone is retained; where verified, under half of the shortfall comes from an unresolved V gene, and the cause of the rest is unknown. From that table come the V and J calls and clone size; the DNA was used to work out D and trimming. The sample table records more than 15,000 clones; roughly 85% of these occur just once. The ten top clones hold roughly 31% of the sample.

This record belongs to a study of T cell therapy after organ transplantation (dated by TCRdb to the late 2010s). Regarding the complete study: Autologous CMV-specific T cells, expanded in vitro for roughly 14 days with a peptide pool of 30 HLA class I and II CMV epitopes, were used as therapy products. Only about 85% of the 10 patients had long-term post-therapy samples available. This study was a follow-up analysis of the TRBV repertoire from an open-label phase I trial that tested autologous CMV-specific adoptive T cell therapy in people who had received solid-organ transplants. Up to 6 T cell doses were administered to patients every 2 weeks, and patients were monitored for almost 30 weeks after therapy was completed. Blood samples for the long-term post-therapy time point were collected 20 to 29 weeks after therapy was completed. About 80% of the ten patients were classed as clinical responders and two as nonresponders. Across 2 to 6 intravenous infusions, patients got a median of 1.92 x 10^8 CMV-specific T cells. The investigation overall reported the following: Because the cohort was small, confounders such as concurrent antirejection and antiviral medications could not be assessed. Reduced sample coverage from poor CD8+ T cell yield may be reflected in the few expansions detected in nonresponders. Post-therapy reconstitution appeared to include both transferred clonotypes and endogenous clonotypes not detected in the therapy products. Fold change in CD8 clonality after therapy inversely correlated with pretherapy clonality, suggesting less biased repertoires were more receptive to remodeling. Marked pretherapy clonal expansions with minimal repertoire change after therapy were observed in nonresponders.

The V end loses 5 bases and the J end loses 2 bases, and a stretch of 7 bases separates them. From cysteine to phenylalanine, the CDR3 is 12 amino acids long. The CDR3 DNA has 36 bases and is translated from base 1. In the germline V gene, CDR1 corresponds to SGHDN and CDR2 to FVKESK. Taken with the paper, the label for time point translates to: 20-29 weeks after completion of therapy. Patients were solid-organ transplant recipients with drug-resistant/recurrent cytomegalovirus. Approximately 9 trial participants were selected for repertoire analysis based on availability of post-therapy peripheral blood mononuclear cells. Viable CD3+CD8+CD4- lymphocytes were isolated from PBMCs by sorting on a BD FACSAria III. Genomic DNA was extracted from sorted cells with the Qiagen DNeasy Kit.

Sequenced material: CD8+ T cells from blood, taken after autologous CMV-specific T cell therapy. This receptor was obtained from a human patient who had received a solid organ transplant and had CMV disease. Where a transplant has occurred, the graft donor may have supplied some of the T cells. The sequence joins TRBV14 to TRBJ2-7; confidence is insufficient to name the D gene. The DNA reads TGTGCCAGCAGCGGTACCGCCTACGAGCAGTACTTC. The translation is CASSGTAYEQYF.